Listed here are 19 T cell receptor beta chains from one sample, sequenced in a study of beta chain features in type 1 diabetes. The entirety of the isolated RNA underwent reverse transcription, so expressed TCRB transcripts were sequenced. Using immunoSEQ multiplex PCR, the repertoire was profiled, and TCRdb retains in-frame clones only, with some absent. The repertoire holds 350,000 or so clones, with around 20% as singletons. Sequencing input: naive CD4+ T cells from blood. The receptors stem from a woman aged 18-29 years in good health.

There are a few counts of this clone. This chain uses TRBV14 with TRBJ2-1, with D unclear. V lost 0 bases and J lost 9, with 18 bases in between. The CDR3 spans 16 residues. Germline lookup yields CDR1 SGHDN and CDR2 FVKESK. The CDR3 region is CASSQENRLVGTEQFF. As DNA, the CDR3 is TGTGCCAGCAGCCAAGAAAATCGGCTAGTCGGCACTGAGCAGTTCTTC.

V gene TRBV5-6 combines with J gene TRBJ2-5, with D perhaps matching TRBD2 (6 bases). The CDR3 runs 15 residues. The V gene lost 4 bases and the J gene lost 0 bases, with 13 bases spanning the gap. Looked up from germline, CDR1 is SGHDT and CDR2 is YYEEEE. CDR3 region: CASSTGGDNQETQYF. CDR3 in DNA: TGTGCCAGCAGCACCGGGGGTGATAACCAAGAGACCCAGTACTTC.

This clone was picked up a small number of times. The same CDR3 is also encoded by other DNA sequences in this sample. The CDR3 bases are TGTGCCTGGAGTCTACAGGGTAATGAGCAGTTCTTC. This gives the protein CAWSLQGNEQFF. The genes are TRBV30 and TRBJ2-1, with a tentative D call TRBD1 (6 bases). V gave up 2 bases and J gave up 7 bases, with 9 bases separating them. The CDR3 has 12 residues. Germline V lookup: CDR1 GTSNPN, CDR2 SVGIG (reference sequence). Filled out from reference TRBV30 and TRBJ2-1, the complete variable domain reads SQTIHQWPATLVQPVGSPLSLECTVEGTSNPNLYWYRQAAGRGLQLLFYSVGIGQISSEVPQNLSASRPQDRQFILSSKKLLLSDSGFYLCAWSLQGNEQFFGPGTRLTVL.

This CDR3 is CASSANSYEQYF. The CDR3 DNA reads as TGTGCCAGCAGTGCTAACTCCTACGAGCAGTACTTC. The chain couples TRBV28 to TRBJ2-7; no reliable D call. V was cut by 5 bases and J by 0 bases, with 5 bases left in between. The V gene's germline CDR1 is MDHEN and CDR2 SYDVKM. The length of the CDR3 is 12 residues.

This clone has more than one count but fewer than ten. The CDR3 coding sequence is TGTGCCAGCCCCCCGGGAGGGTCCTACCAGCCCCAGCATTTT. Translation gives CASPPGGSYQPQHF. The rearrangement joins TRBV6-6 to TRBJ1-5, with unresolved D. The CDR3 runs 14 residues. Trimming took off 8 bases at V and 7 bases at J, with 18 bases between the two ends. Germline V gene sequence: CDR1 MNHNY, CDR2 SVGAGI (reference sequence).

This chain joins TRBV5-1 and TRBJ1-3, with TRBD1 as a possible D gene (5 bases). Germline V gene sequence: CDR1 SGHRS, CDR2 YFSETQ. The CDR3 has 13 amino acids. Trimming cost V 4 bases and J 2 bases, with 7 bases left between them. Here the CDR3 reads CASSGTAGNTIYF. CDR3 nucleotides: TGCGCCAGCAGCGGGACTGCTGGAAACACCATATATTTT.

The rearrangement uses TRBV18 and TRBJ2-3; tentative D call: TRBD2 (6 bases). V lost 6 bases and J lost 6, with 16 bases in between. Per germline, CDR1 KGHSH and CDR2 LQKENI. The CDR3 has 14 amino acids. The CDR3 region is CASSRGLTQDTQYF. The CDR3 DNA is TGTGCCAGCTCGCGGGGATTAACCCAGGATACGCAGTATTTT.

The chain uses TRBV4-3 and TRBJ1-5; no clear D. Trimming left V 0 bases short and J 7 bases short, with 13 bases between. Germline loops: CDR1 LGHNA, CDR2 YSLEER. The CDR3 sequence is 15 residues long. CDR3 region: CASSQDRGGEQPQHF. Here the CDR3 DNA reads TGCGCCAGCAGCCAAGATCGGGGAGGAGAGCAGCCCCAGCATTTT.

In this sample, this clone turned up a few times. This sequence joins TRBV7-6 and TRBJ2-5; perhaps TRBD2 as D (5 bases). The CDR3 consists of 16 residues. Trimming cost V 1 base and J 4 bases, with 16 bases left between them. Germline V lookup: CDR1 SGHVS, CDR2 FNYEAQ. This chain's CDR3 is CASSLEAGPTRETQYF. DNA for the CDR3: TGTGCCAGCAGCTTAGAGGCCGGACCCACTAGAGAGACCCAGTACTTC. The full variable domain, completed using reference TRBV7-6 and TRBJ2-5, is GAGVSQSPRYKVTKRGQDVALRCDPISGHVSLYWYRQALGQGPEFLTYFNYEAQQDKSGLPNDRFSAERPEGSISTLTIQRTEQRDSAMYRCASSLEAGPTRETQYFGPGTRLLVL.

The V gene is TRBV5-6, the J gene TRBJ2-3; perhaps TRBD1 as D (6 bases). The V gene's germline CDR1 is SGHDT and CDR2 YYEEEE. The CDR3 runs to 15 residues. V lost 0 bases to trimming and J lost 4 bases, with 12 bases between them. Here the CDR3 reads CASSLAQGWADTQYF. The DNA for the CDR3 is TGTGCCAGCAGCTTGGCACAGGGATGGGCAGATACGCAGTATTTT.

The chain has TRBV6-5 and TRBJ1-2; no clear D gene. Germline lookup yields CDR1 MNHEY and CDR2 SVGAGI. Trimming took 5 bases from V and 2 from J, leaving 6 bases between them. The CDR3 is 12 amino acids. As DNA, the CDR3 is TGTGCCAGCAGTGCGAGAAACTATGGCTACACCTTC. It is translated as CASSARNYGYTF.

CDR3 bases: TGTGCCAGCAGGAACGTACTAGCGCGCTCCTACAATGAGCAGTTCTTC. Translated, it gives CASRNVLARSYNEQFF. This chain joins TRBV11-2 and TRBJ2-1, with TRBD2 identical over 7 bases. The CDR3 contains 16 residues. CDR1 is SGHAT and CDR2 is FQNNGV in the germline V gene. With 6 bases clipped from V and 0 bases from J, the junction kept 8 bases outside the gene matches.

This rearrangement joins TRBV29-1 to TRBJ2-1, with a possible D match to TRBD1 (6 bases). The CDR3 has 14 residues. V was clipped by 7 bases and J by 0 bases, with 13 bases between them. Germline V gives CDR1 SQVTM, CDR2 ANQGSEA. This CDR3 is CSGYRAHSYNEQFF. CDR3 coding DNA: TGCAGCGGCTACAGGGCCCACTCCTACAATGAGCAGTTCTTC.

In this sample, this clone turned up a few times. The rearrangement links TRBV30 to TRBJ1-1; D not resolved. V was clipped by 0 bases and J by 1 base, with 9 bases between them. The CDR3 contains 14 residues. Germline CDR1 and CDR2: GTSNPN and SVGIG (reference sequence). The CDR3 sequence is CAWSVSGTNTEAFF. Written as DNA, the CDR3 is TGTGCCTGGAGTGTGTCAGGTACGAACACTGAAGCTTTCTTT.

This clone was counted only a few times. The chain uses TRBV25-1 and TRBJ2-1, with D possibly TRBD1 on 5 matching bases. V lost 0 bases and J lost 6, with 6 bases in between. Germline CDR1 MGHDK, CDR2 SYGVNS. The CDR3 totals 13 residues. Here the CDR3 reads CASSEYRANEQFF. The CDR3 DNA is TGTGCCAGCAGTGAATACAGGGCCAATGAGCAGTTCTTC.

This clone came up a few times. The chain recombines TRBV5-4 with TRBJ2-1; D may be TRBD1 (6 bases). CDR3 length: 18 amino acids. Trimming removed 0 bases from V and 0 bases from J, with 16 bases in between. Germline CDR1 SGHNT, CDR2 YYREEE (reference sequence). The CDR3 is CASSLVQGALRSYNEQFF. The DNA for the CDR3 is TGTGCCAGCAGCTTGGTACAGGGTGCCTTACGCTCCTACAATGAGCAGTTCTTC.

This clone was found a few times. The chain uses TRBV30 and TRBJ2-7, with D perhaps TRBD2 (6 bases). V was clipped by 1 base and J by 4 bases, with 20 bases between them. The CDR3 extends over 16 amino acids. Germline CDR1 is GTSNPN and CDR2 is SVGIG (reference sequence). CDR3 protein: CAWSGVGARGGYEQYF. CDR3 bases: TGTGCCTGGAGTGGGGTAGGGGCTCGGGGAGGATACGAGCAGTACTTC.

This clone has a handful of counts. The chain recombines TRBV7-2 with TRBJ2-3; 12 bases are shared with TRBD2. V lost 8 bases and J lost 8; bases outside the gene matches: 5. The CDR3 runs 13 residues. In germline, CDR1 is SGHTA, CDR2 FQGNSA. The CDR3 coding sequence is TGTGCCAGCGGCCTAGCGGGAGGGGTTACGCAGTATTTT. Translation: CASGLAGGVTQYF.

The chain joins TRBV7-2 to TRBJ1-1; 7 positions agree with TRBD1. Germline V CDR1 and CDR2: SGHTA, FQGNSA. The CDR3 contains 15 residues. J was trimmed by 2 bases and V by 5 bases; bases with no gene match: 8. The CDR3 DNA reads TGTGCCAGCAGCACCCGACAGGGCAGCAACACTGAAGCTTTCTTT. Protein: CASSTRQGSNTEAFF.